These T cell receptor beta chains were read from a single sample in a study of persistence of HIV-infected CD4 T cells. Assay used: immunoSEQ multiplex PCR; TCRdb lists only in-frame clones, some missing. The sample carries roughly 43,000 clones, about 89% recorded once. Their recognized antigens are unknown. The material was CD4+ T cells sorted from PBMCs after approximately 19-hour stimulation, obtained from a patient who received antiretroviral therapy. Receptors originate from an adult man with HIV who was CMV-seropositive. Each CDR3 is given with its conserved first and last residue. D genes are given only for firm matches. Clone size is given for some rows only: seen once, a few or many times, or a class if the clone is expanded.

abundance	v_gene	d_gene	len	j_gene	CDR3nt	CDR3aa
.	TRBV29-1	.	13	TRBJ2-3	TGCAGCGCGACGTGGCGGGGTGCAGATACGCAGTATTTT	CSATWRGADTQYF
.	TRBV7-2	.	15	TRBJ1-5	TGTGCCAGCAGCTTAGATCCTACAGGGATCCAGCCCCAGCATTTT	CASSLDPTGIQPQHF
.	TRBV28	TRBD2	15	TRBJ2-2	TGTGCCAGCAGCTTTAGCGGGGGAAGCACCGGGGAGCTGTTTTTT	CASSFSGGSTGELFF
.	TRBV29-1	TRBD1	15	TRBJ1-2	TGCAGCGCTGTACTTGGGCAGGGGGTTGGCTATGGCTACACCTTC	CSAVLGQGVGYGYTF
.	TRBV6-6	.	16	TRBJ1-6	TGTGCCAGCAGTTACTATTCGGCAGGGTCGAATTCACCCCTCCACTTT	CASSYYSAGSNSPLHF
.	TRBV19	TRBD2	15	TRBJ2-3	TGTGCCAGTAGTGGAGGGACTAGCTACTCAGATACGCAGTATTTT	CASSGGTSYSDTQYF
.	TRBV7-2	.	12	TRBJ1-4	TGTGCCAGCAGCCCGCGGGAAGGGGATCGGATTTTT	CASSPREGDRIF
.	TRBV18	.	15	TRBJ1-1	TGTGCCAGCTCACCCCCACAACCTATGAACACTGAAGCTTTCTTT	CASSPPQPMNTEAFF
.	TRBV5-1	TRBD1	15	TRBJ2-2	TGCGCCAGCAGCTTAGGGACAGGGGCCACCGGGGAGCTGTTTTTT	CASSLGTGATGELFF
.	TRBV28	TRBD1	17	TRBJ1-1	TGTGCCAGCGGATTGGGACAGGGGGCGCGTTTTGGCACTGAAGCTTTCTTT	CASGLGQGARFGTEAFF
.	TRBV6-1	.	15	TRBJ1-4	TGTGCCAGCAGCCTAGGGGCGGGTAGTAATGAAAAACTGTTTTTT	CASSLGAGSNEKLFF
.	TRBV10-3	.	13	TRBJ1-1	TGTGCCATCAGCGTTGACAGGAACACTGAAGCTTTCTTT	CAISVDRNTEAFF
.	TRBV5-1	.	12	TRBJ2-2	TGCGCCAGCAGCTCCCGGACCGGGGAGCTGTTTTTT	CASSSRTGELFF
.	TRBV5-1	TRBD1	15	TRBJ2-3	TGCGCCAGCAGCCCGCCGACAGGGGGCACAGATACGCAGTATTTT	CASSPPTGGTDTQYF
.	TRBV7-2	.	17	TRBJ1-4	TGTGCCAGCAGCTTAGAGGCCCGACAGGTTAGCTTTGAAAAACTGTTTTTT	CASSLEARQVSFEKLFF
few	TRBV2	.	17	TRBJ1-1	TGTGCCAGCAGTGTTGCTCCGGCAGGGCAAATGAACACTGAAGCTTTCTTT	CASSVAPAGQMNTEAFF